This T cell receptor beta chain stems from a study of control samples from healthy donors and cancer patients. The method was immunoSEQ multiplex PCR; TCRdb's version includes in-frame clones alone and lacks a portion of them. Of fewer than 150,000 clones in the sample, approximately 90% are singletons; the top ten hold 8.6%. The clonotype was recovered from a young man in good health. Sequencing used blood.

The CDR3 bases are TGTGCCAGCAGCTACAGGAAGGGACAGGGAAAAGAGACCCAGTACTTC. Residues: CASSYRKGQGKETQYF. The chain combines TRBV5-4 with TRBJ2-5, with TRBD1 matching 9 bases. With 3 bases clipped from V and 3 bases from J, the junction kept 9 bases outside the gene matches. There are 16 residues in the CDR3. CDR1 is SGHNT and CDR2 is YYREEE in the germline V gene (reference sequence).